This TCR beta chain originates from a study of blood T cells in healthy people across ages. This clonotype was recorded at least ten times. Germline CDR1 and CDR2: DFQATT and SNEGSKA (reference sequence). J gave up 5 bases and V 2 bases, and 6 bases lay outside the gene matches. CDR3 length: 13 residues. The use of a sample-barcoded 5' primer and a J-beta primer mix characterized a second PCR of roughly 7 to 12 cycles. TCRdb ran MiXCR on the 5' RACE reads and lists one entry per CDR3 protein. The table has 1.5 million to 2 million distinct CDR3 sequences, approximately 30% seen once. Per-sample PBMC isolation yielded at least 7 million cells.

The rearrangement joins TRBV20-1 to TRBJ2-7; 7 bases match TRBD2. The receptor comes from a young woman in good health. Sequencing input: blood. CDR3 protein: CSARPGSGNEQYF. As DNA, the CDR3 is TGCAGTGCTAGACCCGGGAGCGGGAACGAGCAGTACTTC.